Below are 20 T cell receptor beta chains sequenced from a single sample in a study of regulatory T cells in long-lasting Graves disease. Through Arm-PCR of CDR3 regions and iRepertoire HTBI primers, TCR beta libraries were built. TCRdb reprocessed the multiplex PCR reads with MiXCR, giving one entry per CDR3 protein. The sample holds almost 350,000 distinct CDR3 sequences, around 19% seen once. Time point meaning: persistent/refractory GD, antithyroid drugs over 5 years with positive TRAb. RNA extracted from PBMCs served as the sequencing template. The source was peripheral blood mononuclear cells (PBMCs), collected when the disease was refractory, from a patient treated with antithyroid drugs. These receptors came from a female donor with Graves disease.

This clonotype has a count of ten or more. This chain joins TRBV6-5 and TRBJ1-5, with unresolved D. CDR1 MNHEY and CDR2 SVGAGI come from the germline V gene. The CDR3 is 15 residues long. V shed 2 bases and J shed 6 bases, with 14 bases lying between them. CDR3 in DNA: TGTGCCAGCAGTTACATGGAACCAGTAAGTCAGCCCCAGCATTTT. It encodes CASSYMEPVSQPQHF.

This chain joins TRBV18 and TRBJ1-3, with 8 bases matching TRBD1. Trimming removed 5 bases from V and 6 bases from J; junction bases left unmatched: 12. The germline CDR1 and CDR2 sequences are KGHSH and LQKENI. This CDR3 region has 16 residues. The CDR3 DNA reads as TGTGCCAGCTCATCAACCCCCACAGGGGGGACAAACACCATATATTTT. It translates to CASSSTPTGGTNTIYF.

For this clonotype: A much larger clone differs from this one at a single base, so this may be a read error. The chain joins TRBV5-1 to TRBJ1-6, with D hard to call. Germline V gene data show CDR1 as SGHRS and CDR2 as YFSETQ. The CDR3 runs to 14 residues. V lost 7 bases and J 5 bases, leaving 13 bases between the germline ends. The DNA of the CDR3 is TGCGCCAGCCACGAGGCCCAGGATAATTCACCCCTCCACTTT. It is translated as CASHEAQDNSPLHF.

The table lists this clonotype with a few counts. The gene calls are TRBV24-1 and TRBJ2-7; D is perhaps TRBD1 or TRBD2 (5 bases each). The closer fit of TRBJ2-1 to the DNA end suggests the J call may be wrong. Germline V gene sequence: CDR1 KGHDR, CDR2 SFDVKD. The CDR3 runs to 12 residues. The CDR3 is CATSDLGDEQFF. The DNA of the CDR3 is TGTGCCACCAGTGACCTGGGGGACGAGCAGTTCTTC.

This clonotype came up many times. The chain joins TRBV5-1 to TRBJ2-7; D possibly corresponds to TRBD2 (6 bases). Germline V gives CDR1 SGHRS, CDR2 YFSETQ. This CDR3 spans 13 amino acids. V lost 5 bases and J 6 bases, leaving 15 bases between the germline ends. CDR3 sequence (DNA): TGCGCCAGCAGATCTGTGGAGGGTCTCGAGCAGTACTTC. It specifies CASRSVEGLEQYF.

This clonotype has a handful of counts. The J gene is TRBJ1-5, the V gene TRBV6-5; D is uncertain. This CDR3 has 15 amino acids. Trimming removed 1 base at V and 3 bases at J, with 10 bases between. In germline, CDR1 is MNHEY, CDR2 SVGAGI. This CDR3 reads CASSYFLQTNQPQHF. CDR3 nucleotide sequence: TGTGCCAGCAGTTACTTTTTACAGACCAATCAGCCCCAGCATTTT.

There are many counts of this clonotype. The CDR3 DNA reads TGTGCCAGCAGCTTTGGCTCCTATAATTCACCCCTCCACTTT. The encoded protein is CASSFGSYNSPLHF. V and J are TRBV7-3 and TRBJ1-6; D ambiguous. Germline V gene data show CDR1 as SGHTA and CDR2 as FQGTGA. Trimming stripped 3 bases from V and 0 bases from J, with 3 bases between. The CDR3 covers 14 residues.

The gene calls are TRBV10-3 and TRBJ2-1; D perhaps matches TRBD2 (6 bases). Trimming removed 10 bases at V and 8 bases at J, with 21 bases between. The germline CDR1 and CDR2 sequences are ENHRY and SYGVKD. The CDR3 is 14 amino acids. The CDR3 spells CATGGAALLDEQFF. CDR3 sequence (DNA): TGTGCCACCGGAGGGGCCGCCCTGTTGGATGAGCAGTTCTTC.

The chain combines TRBV7-8 with TRBJ2-2; 7 nucleotides line up with TRBD1. The CDR3 runs to 16 residues. J lost 5 bases, V lost 5 bases, and 11 bases had no gene match. Germline assignment: CDR1 SGHVS and CDR2 FQNEAQ. The CDR3 nucleotides read TGTGCCAGCAGCGGACCCGGGACAGCATGGACCGGGGAGCTGTTTTTT. Amino acids: CASSGPGTAWTGELFF.

This clonotype appeared a few times. The chain combines TRBV19 with TRBJ1-2; D not resolved. The length of the CDR3 is 14 residues. Germline CDR1 and CDR2: LNHDA and SQIVND (reference sequence). Trimming cost V 9 bases and J 2 bases, with 16 bases left between them. CDR3 amino acids: CASHFLHTNYGYTF. CDR3 nucleotides: TGTGCCAGCCATTTCCTCCATACGAACTATGGCTACACCTTC.

The chain has TRBV28 and TRBJ2-3, with 13 bases lining up with TRBD2. This CDR3 has 17 residues. V shed 4 bases, J shed 10 bases, and the junction held 14 bases outside the gene matches. Germline V lookup: CDR1 MDHEN, CDR2 SYDVKM. In nucleotides, the CDR3 is TGTGCCAGCAGTTCCCCATCTACTAGCGGGAGGGTTTATGCGCAGTATTTT. Protein product: CASSSPSTSGRVYAQYF.

The chain links TRBV24-1 to TRBJ1-5; tentatively, D is TRBD1 (5 bases). V lost 4 bases and J lost 2, with 11 bases in between. Germline lookup yields CDR1 KGHDR and CDR2 SFDVKD. This CDR3 contains 15 residues. The CDR3 region is CATSDADSGNQPQHF. DNA of the CDR3: TGTGCCACCAGTGACGCCGACAGTGGCAATCAGCCCCAGCATTTT.

This clonotype was recorded many times. The CDR3 sequence: CASSHSYRGETQYF. For the CDR3, the DNA is TGTGCCAGCAGTCATTCGTACAGGGGTGAGACCCAGTACTTC. V usage is TRBV27 and J usage is TRBJ2-5, with 7 bases lining up with TRBD1. With 5 bases clipped from V and 5 bases from J, the junction kept 8 bases outside the gene matches. This CDR3 is built from 14 residues. Germline V gives CDR1 MNHEY, CDR2 SMNVEV (reference sequence).

In regard to this clonotype: One end of the junction fails to match germline, which may point to a read error. The chain combines TRBV7-2 with TRBJ2-4; 8 bases fit TRBD1. The CDR3 covers 14 residues. Per germline, CDR1 SGHTA and CDR2 FQGNSA. As DNA, the CDR3 is TGCGCCAGCAGCCAAGGGACAGGCAAAAACATTCAGTACTTC. It is translated as CASSQGTGKNIQYF.

Ten or more counts support this clonotype. The chain recombines TRBV7-9 with TRBJ2-5, with a tentative D call TRBD2 (7 bases). Trimming removed 5 bases from V and 1 base from J, with 14 bases in between. The CDR3 runs 15 residues. Germline V gives CDR1 SEHNR, CDR2 FQNEAQ (reference sequence). CDR3 nucleotides: TGTGCCAGCAGCGCCTTGGGGGGGCGCCAAGAGACCCAGTACTTC. Translation gives CASSALGGRQETQYF.

This clonotype is classed as medium-sized (0.01 to 0.1%). The chain joins TRBV30 to TRBJ1-2, with 7 bases that match TRBD1. This CDR3 contains 15 residues. Germline loops: CDR1 GTSNPN, CDR2 SVGIG (reference sequence). The V segment lost 2 bases and the J segment 8 bases; nucleotides outside the gene matches: 14. The CDR3 sequence is CAWSLTGRGSLGYTF. CDR3 DNA sequence: TGTGCCTGGAGTCTGACAGGGCGAGGGTCTCTCGGCTACACCTTC. The full variable domain, completed using reference TRBV30 and TRBJ1-2, is SQTIHQWPATLVQPVGSPLSLECTVEGTSNPNLYWYRQAAGRGLQLLFYSVGIGQISSEVPQNLSASRPQDRQFILSSKKLLLSDSGFYLCAWSLTGRGSLGYTFGSGTRLTVV.

This clonotype has at least ten counts. The chain has TRBV7-9 and TRBJ2-5, with D possibly matching TRBD1 (5 bases). Germline lookup yields CDR1 SEHNR and CDR2 FQNEAQ (reference sequence). Between the trimmed V and J ends, which lost 5 bases and 6 bases, there was a span of 19 bases. The CDR3 consists of 15 residues. The CDR3: CASSGRTPAGKTQYF. As DNA, the CDR3 is TGTGCCAGCAGCGGAAGGACACCAGCAGGGAAGACCCAGTACTTC.

The chain carries TRBV20-1 and TRBJ2-4; 7 bases match TRBD2. V gave up 6 bases and J gave up 6 bases; unmatched junction bases: 14. Germline CDR1 is DFQATT and CDR2 is SNEGSKA (reference sequence). The CDR3 runs 15 residues. The CDR3 is CSAPSAGEGGNIQYF. The CDR3 DNA sequence: TGCAGTGCGCCGTCGGCGGGAGAAGGTGGAAACATTCAGTACTTC.

The chain uses TRBV30 and TRBJ2-5, with D unclear. This CDR3 is 17 amino acids long. The V gene lost 1 base and the J gene lost 2 bases, with 20 bases spanning the gap. The germline CDR1 and CDR2 sequences are GTSNPN and SVGIG (reference sequence). The CDR3 spells CAWSGYRTGAVQETQYF. Written as DNA, the CDR3 is TGTGCCTGGAGTGGGTACCGGACGGGCGCCGTACAAGAGACCCAGTACTTC. The variable domain in full, completed from reference TRBV30 and TRBJ2-5, reads SQTIHQWPATLVQPVGSPLSLECTVEGTSNPNLYWYRQAAGRGLQLLFYSVGIGQISSEVPQNLSASRPQDRQFILSSKKLLLSDSGFYLCAWSGYRTGAVQETQYFGPGTRLLVL.

The chain couples TRBV27 to TRBJ2-1; D uncertain. CDR1 and CDR2 (germline): MNHEY, SMNVEV (reference sequence). With 3 bases removed from V and 0 bases from J, the gap between germline ends came to 12 bases. The length of the CDR3 is 16 residues. The CDR3 spells CASSFLVRNSYNEQFF. The CDR3 DNA reads TGTGCCAGCAGTTTCCTCGTAAGGAACTCCTACAATGAGCAGTTCTTC.